The entry below gives a single T cell receptor (beta chain) sequence along with its context. The antigen is unknown. The sample comes from a study of Ad26.COV2.S vaccination and SARS-CoV-2 variants. Study-level information: Donor participated within the Ad26.COV2.S arm of the COV1001 trial. Once or twice, 56 days apart, Ad26.COV2.S was delivered intramuscularly.

CDR1 MNHEY and CDR2 SMNVEV come from the germline V gene (reference sequence). Trimming took 6 bases from V and 7 from J, leaving 19 bases between them. CDR3 length: 15 amino acids. Sample treatment: roughly 18 received Ad26.COV2.S at low or high dose, single or two shots; a few received placebo; per-sample allocation not given. Each sample was drawn 63 days after the first injection (of vaccine or placebo). Donation came from an adult in Boston who was aged 18-55 years. Measured with immunoSEQ multiplex PCR; TCRdb has only the in-frame clones, and not every one. The sample holds 240,000 or so clones, roughly 90% seen once. Study conclusions and caveats: Once vaccination had occurred, spike-specific CD8+ and CD4+ T cell responses reportedly showed substantial breadth.

This chain joins TRBV27 and TRBJ2-4, with a tentative D call TRBD2 (6 bases). This specimen was peripheral blood, taken in a trial of Ad26.COV2.S vaccine versus placebo. The TCR originated in a person aged 18-65 years who received the Ad26.COV2.S COVID-19 vaccine or a placebo. CDR3 region: CASSLGLPGFNIQYF. CDR3 sequence (DNA): TGTGCCAGCAGCCTAGGACTACCCGGGTTCAACATTCAGTACTTC.